This entry lists 18 T cell receptor beta chains sequenced from one sample in a study of monozygotic twins with inflammatory bowel disease (dated by TCRdb to about 2019). The library was produced with 5' RACE. Sequencing was carried out with an Illumina HiSeq 2500. Following reprocessing of the reads by TCRdb, the data hold one row per CDR3 protein sequence and no DNA is available. The sample table holds just over 300,000 distinct CDR3 sequences. The biggest ten clones account for 5.6% of the sample. Sequencing was performed on blood. These TCRs come from a human donor with ulcerative colitis or Crohn's disease, or a healthy co-twin of an affected twin (not recorded which).

The V gene is TRBV30, the J gene TRBJ1-5; the D gene TCRdb calls, TRBD1, cannot be checked with no DNA. Germline V gives CDR1 GTSNPN, CDR2 SVGIG (reference sequence). The CDR3 runs 14 residues. CDR3 region: CAWNTGTDYQPQHF.

The chain joins TRBV7-2 to TRBJ2-4. Germline lookup yields CDR1 SGHTA and CDR2 FQGNSA. CDR3 length equals 11 residues. The CDR3 sequence: CTSRPTDMQYF.

The CDR3: CASSTPGQNTGELFF. The J gene is TRBJ2-2, the V gene TRBV5-1; the TCRdb D gene call, TRBD1, has no DNA to confirm it. This CDR3 has 15 amino acids. In germline, CDR1 is SGHRS, CDR2 YFSETQ.

V gene TRBV19 combines with J gene TRBJ1-2. Germline lookup yields CDR1 LNHDA and CDR2 SQIVND (reference sequence). CDR3 size: 11 residues. CDR3 residues: CASTMDPRYTF.

This chain joins TRBV12-3 or TRBV12-4 and TRBJ2-5; TCRdb returns TRBD2, unconfirmable since there is no DNA. CDR3 length: 15 amino acids. CDR3 loop: CASTRLAGGGETQYF.

The chain combines TRBV6-2 or TRBV6-3 with TRBJ2-1; lacking DNA, the TRBD1 call made by TCRdb goes unchecked. The CDR3 has 12 residues. Germline V gene data show CDR1 as MNHEY and CDR2 as SVGEGT. CDR3 loop: CASSYSAREQFF.

The rearrangement joins TRBV19 to TRBJ2-7; the D call of TRBD1 rests on TCRdb alone, since no DNA is present to check it. The CDR3 consists of 15 residues. The germline CDR1 and CDR2 sequences are LNHDA and SQIVND (reference sequence). This CDR3 is CASSDPGEASYEQYF. Using reference TRBV19 and TRBJ2-7 for the parts outside the CDR3, the full variable domain is DGGITQSPKYLFRKEGQNVTLSCEQNLNHDAMYWYRQDPGQGLRLIYYSQIVNDFQKGDIAEGYSVSREKKESFPLTVTSAQKNPTAFYLCASSDPGEASYEQYFGPGTRLTVT.

This sequence joins TRBV18 and TRBJ1-2; the TCRdb D gene call, TRBD1, has no DNA to confirm it. Looked up from germline, CDR1 is KGHSH and CDR2 is LQKENI. The CDR3 spans 14 residues. The chain's CDR3 is CASSPGTGAYGYTF.

J is TRBJ2-5 and V is TRBV27. CDR1 and CDR2 (germline): MNHEY, SMNVEV (reference sequence). The CDR3 runs to 12 residues. The CDR3 protein is CASSTLGKTQYF.

This chain uses TRBV5-1 with TRBJ2-2; lacking DNA, the TRBD2 call made by TCRdb goes unchecked. This CDR3 is built from 16 residues. Germline V gene sequence: CDR1 SGHRS, CDR2 YFSETQ. The CDR3 spells CASSPLAGVNTGELFF.

V and J are TRBV20-1 and TRBJ2-1. The CDR3 runs 14 residues. Germline CDR1 reads DFQATT; CDR2 reads SNEGSKA (reference sequence). The CDR3 spells CSAIGLASYNEQFF.

The chain couples TRBV7-2 to TRBJ2-7; absent DNA, TCRdb's TRBD1 call cannot be checked. CDR1 and CDR2 from the germline V gene are SGHTA and FQGNSA. The CDR3 has 16 amino acids. The CDR3 spells CASSSAAGVRLYEQYF.

CDR3 in amino acids: CASTDRGGVGYNEQFF. The chain employs TRBV28 and TRBJ2-1; TCRdb reports TRBD1, a call that lacks DNA to check it against. The CDR3 runs 16 residues. The germline V gene has CDR1 MDHEN and CDR2 SYDVKM. The complete variable domain, with remaining parts taken from reference TRBV28 and TRBJ2-1, reads DVKVTQSSRYLVKRTGEKVFLECVQDMDHENMFWYRQDPGLGLRLIYFSYDVKMKEKGDIPEGYSVSREKKERFSLILESASTNQTSMYLCASTDRGGVGYNEQFFGPGTRLTVL.

This rearrangement joins TRBV11-2 to TRBJ2-7. There are 19 residues in the CDR3. Germline assignment: CDR1 SGHAT and CDR2 FQNNGV. The CDR3 loop reads CASSLVGGRGTNLRYEQYF.

This chain connects TRBV7-9 to TRBJ1-6; TCRdb designates TRBD1, a call that cannot be tested without DNA. Germline V gene data show CDR1 as SEHNR and CDR2 as FQNEAQ (reference sequence). This CDR3 is 15 amino acids long. CDR3 loop: CASSQAGVDNSPLHF.

The chain links TRBV5-1 to TRBJ2-3. There are 14 residues in the CDR3. Germline V gives CDR1 SGHRS, CDR2 YFSETQ. The chain's CDR3 is CASNFGGGTDTQYF.

The rearrangement joins TRBV5-6 to TRBJ2-1; TCRdb selects TRBD1, and the lack of DNA leaves this call unchecked. Germline CDR1 is SGHDT and CDR2 is YYEEEE. The CDR3 length is 15 residues. This CDR3 is CASSWDRFSYNEQFF.

V gene TRBV30 combines with J gene TRBJ1-5; absent DNA, TCRdb's TRBD1 call cannot be checked. In germline, CDR1 is GTSNPN, CDR2 SVGIG (reference sequence). This CDR3 contains 12 residues. The CDR3 region is CAWLGGNQPQHF.